One sample yielded the 16 T cell receptor beta chains listed below, sequenced in a study of T cell repertoires in cytomegalovirus infection. TCRdb redid the calling of the reads with MiXCR, one entry per CDR3 protein. The data show about 700,000 distinct CDR3 sequences, roughly 36% seen once. The antigens of these receptors remain unknown. Sequencing was performed on cultured PBMCs, taken from culture after CMV antigen stimulation. The receptors here all came from a human donor in good health (CMV status not recorded). Some clones in this sample may be carry-over from other donors' samples.

The V gene is TRBV18, the J gene TRBJ2-7, with 8 positions matching TRBD1. Germline-derived CDR1 and CDR2 are KGHSH and LQKENI. V shed 4 bases and J 6 bases; nucleotides not matched to a gene: 8. This CDR3 is built from 14 residues. This CDR3 reads CASSQDRAGVEQYF. DNA for the CDR3: TGTGCCAGCTCACAGGACAGGGCAGGGGTCGAGCAGTACTTC.

The table lists this clonotype with many counts. The J gene is TRBJ2-7, the V gene TRBV7-6; D unresolved. Per germline, CDR1 SGHVS and CDR2 FNYEAQ. The CDR3 covers 13 residues. Deletions cut 1 base from V and 4 bases from J, with 8 bases between. CDR3 protein: CASSLGLDYEQYF. The CDR3 region has the DNA TGTGCCAGCAGCTTAGGCCTCGATTACGAGCAGTACTTC.

This chain uses TRBV4-1 with TRBJ1-4; no clear D. Germline-derived CDR1 and CDR2 are MGHRA and YSYEKL. V was cut by 1 base and J by 2 bases, with 8 bases left in between. The CDR3 contains 15 residues. The CDR3 coding sequence is TGCGCCAGCAGCCAAGCCGGGAGGACTAATGAAAAACTGTTTTTT. Amino acid sequence: CASSQAGRTNEKLFF.

V and J are TRBV19 and TRBJ2-5; D is uncertain. Trimming shortened V by 2 bases and J by 2 bases, and 3 bases separated the two germline ends. Germline CDR1 LNHDA, CDR2 SQIVND (reference sequence). The CDR3 is 12 residues long. The CDR3: CASSILQETQYF. Here the CDR3 DNA reads TGTGCCAGTAGTATACTACAAGAGACCCAGTACTTC.

In its sample, this clonotype was seen a few times. The chain recombines TRBV6-6 with TRBJ2-1; D is uncertain. This CDR3 spans 12 amino acids. V dropped 2 bases and J dropped 10 bases, with 9 bases sitting between them. Germline lookup yields CDR1 MNHNY and CDR2 SVGAGI (reference sequence). The CDR3 region has the DNA TGTGCCAGCAGTTACCCCCCACGAGAGCAGTTCTTC. Its protein product is CASSYPPREQFF.

Only a few counts were recorded for this clonotype. V usage is TRBV7-2 and J usage is TRBJ2-5; D is unclear. Deletions cut 1 base from V and 5 bases from J, with 11 bases between. The CDR3 consists of 14 residues. Germline V gene sequence: CDR1 SGHTA, CDR2 FQGNSA. CDR3 in DNA: TGTGCCAGCAGCTTAGGATTCAGGCAGGAGACCCAGTACTTC. It specifies CASSLGFRQETQYF.

Here the CDR3 reads CASLPGAGREQYF. The CDR3, as DNA: TGTGCCAGCCTCCCCGGGGCGGGACGCGAGCAGTACTTC. The chain links TRBV12-3 or TRBV12-4 to TRBJ2-7, with D tentatively TRBD2 (6 bases). This CDR3 has 13 residues. The germline V and J ends were trimmed by 8 bases and 6 bases, with 17 bases remaining between them.

This clonotype was seen a few times. The chain recombines TRBV12-3 or TRBV12-4 with TRBJ2-1, with D unclear. Deletions cut 0 bases from V and 4 bases from J, with 10 bases between. CDR3 size: 15 residues. This chain's CDR3 is CASSLAGPRYNEQFF. The DNA of the CDR3 is TGTGCCAGCAGTTTAGCCGGGCCCAGGTACAATGAGCAGTTCTTC.

The chain has TRBV28 and TRBJ2-7; no clear D. The CDR3 has 11 residues. CDR1 MDHEN and CDR2 SYDVKM come from the germline V gene. V lost 3 bases, J lost 6 bases, and 6 bases lay in between. CDR3 nucleotides: TGTGCCAGCAGTTTCCGGGTCGAGCAGTACTTC. Its protein is CASSFRVEQYF.

The rearrangement joins TRBV4-1 to TRBJ1-6, with D unresolved. This CDR3 contains 15 residues. Trimming removed 0 bases at V and 0 bases at J, with 3 bases between. Germline V CDR1 and CDR2: MGHRA, YSYEKL. The CDR3 nucleotides read TGCGCCAGCAGCCAAGAAGCCTCCTATAATTCACCCCTCCACTTT. This codes for CASSQEASYNSPLHF.

This clonotype has only a few counts. The chain has TRBV7-9 and TRBJ1-1; D is undetermined. The ends were cut back, 6 bases at V and 9 bases at J, with 17 bases in the middle. This CDR3 comprises 13 residues. In germline, CDR1 is SEHNR, CDR2 FQNEAQ (reference sequence). The DNA of the CDR3 is TGTGCCAGCAGTTTTAGTACGGCAAGGAAAGCTTTCTTT. Encoded protein: CASSFSTARKAFF.

The J gene is TRBJ1-1, the V gene TRBV7-2; possible D gene TRBD1, 6 bases. The ends were cut back, 4 bases at V and 5 bases at J, with 14 bases in the middle. The CDR3 runs to 14 residues. Germline CDR1 and CDR2: SGHTA and FQGNSA. The CDR3 loop is CASSSQGPWTEAFF. The DNA of the CDR3 is TGTGCCAGCAGCTCCCAGGGGCCGTGGACTGAAGCTTTCTTT.

The V and J genes are TRBV20-1 and TRBJ2-3; the D is unclear. This CDR3 spans 13 amino acids. V dropped 3 bases and J dropped 1 base, with 8 bases sitting between them. Germline-derived CDR1 and CDR2 are DFQATT and SNEGSKA (reference sequence). The CDR3 reads CSARKAGTDTQYF. CDR3 sequence (DNA): TGCAGTGCTAGGAAGGCCGGCACAGATACGCAGTATTTT.

This clonotype was detected a few times. This chain connects TRBV4-1 to TRBJ2-1; 9 bases align to TRBD2. This CDR3 region has 15 residues. CDR1 is MGHRA, CDR2 YSYEKL, per germline. V was clipped by 1 base and J by 8 bases; unmatched bases: 6. CDR3 bases: TGCGCCAGCAGCCAAGTCGCGGGAGGGCCCGATGAGCAGTTCTTC. Translating it yields CASSQVAGGPDEQFF.

This clonotype was detected a few times. V gene TRBV3-1 combines with J gene TRBJ1-3; D uncertain. This CDR3 is 15 amino acids long. V was cut by 2 bases and J by 1 base, with 9 bases left in between. Germline values: CDR1 LGHDT, CDR2 YNNKEL (reference sequence). CDR3 residues: CASSQSTGSGNTIYF. CDR3 in DNA: TGTGCCAGCAGCCAATCGACGGGGTCTGGAAACACCATATATTTT.

The gene calls are TRBV15 and TRBJ2-1; 12 bases line up with TRBD2. The CDR3 is 18 residues long. Germline trimming cut 0 bases from V and 7 bases from J; bases unmatched to any gene: 10. Germline lookup yields CDR1 LNHNV and CDR2 YYDKDF (reference sequence). The CDR3 reads CATSRDWTSGVKPNEQFF. The DNA for the CDR3 is TGTGCCACCAGCAGAGATTGGACTAGCGGGGTAAAACCGAATGAGCAGTTCTTC.